A single sample gave rise to the 27 T cell receptor beta chains below, sequenced in a study of Graves' ophthalmopathy and Graves' hyperthyroidism. From RNA, the CDR3 regions of TCR beta chains were amplified and sequenced. After a first-round RT-PCR with HTBI primers, a second-round multiplex PCR was run. Using its own MiXCR run on the multiplex PCR reads, TCRdb lists one record per CDR3 protein. Counted here are over 150,000 distinct CDR3 sequences, over 35% occurring once; the ten biggest clones make up roughly 6%. The sequencing input was peripheral blood. These receptors came from a woman between 40 and 55 years old with Graves' ophthalmopathy.

The sample holds many counts of this clonotype. The chain has TRBV12-3 or TRBV12-4 and TRBJ2-7; unclear D gene. V lost 6 bases to trimming and J lost 0 bases, with 15 bases between them. The CDR3 is 15 amino acids. The CDR3 protein is CASRPETDSSYEQYF. The CDR3 nucleotides read TGTGCCAGCAGACCCGAAACCGACTCCTCCTACGAGCAGTACTTC.

The chain couples TRBV7-6 to TRBJ2-5; D is undetermined. Germline V gene data show CDR1 as SGHVS and CDR2 as FNYEAQ. The CDR3 is made up of 14 amino acids. Trimming left V 4 bases short and J 2 bases short, with 11 bases between. The CDR3 sequence is CASSSPTLQETQYF. The CDR3 DNA reads as TGTGCCAGCAGCTCGCCGACTCTACAAGAGACCCAGTACTTC. Together with reference TRBV7-6 and TRBJ2-5, the CDR3 gives the full variable domain: GAGVSQSPRYKVTKRGQDVALRCDPISGHVSLYWYRQALGQGPEFLTYFNYEAQQDKSGLPNDRFSAERPEGSISTLTIQRTEQRDSAMYRCASSSPTLQETQYFGPGTRLLVL.

This clonotype was found many times. The V and J genes are TRBV27 and TRBJ1-5, with D uncertain. V lost 3 bases to trimming and J lost 6 bases, with 6 bases between them. Germline-derived CDR1 and CDR2 are MNHEY and SMNVEV (reference sequence). This CDR3 has 12 residues. The CDR3 here is CASSFIGQPQHF. The CDR3 nucleotides read TGTGCCAGCAGTTTCATAGGTCAGCCCCAGCATTTT.

This clonotype was detected ten times or more. The V gene is TRBV28, the J gene TRBJ2-3; 13 bases map to TRBD2. V lost 5 bases to trimming and J lost 0 bases; unmatched junction nucleotides: 5. Germline V gives CDR1 MDHEN, CDR2 SYDVKM. This CDR3 spans 17 amino acids. The chain's CDR3 is CASSPGLAGLSTDTQYF. The CDR3 region has the DNA TGTGCCAGCAGTCCGGGACTAGCGGGATTGAGCACAGATACGCAGTATTTT. The variable domain in full, completed from reference TRBV28 and TRBJ2-3, reads DVKVTQSSRYLVKRTGEKVFLECVQDMDHENMFWYRQDPGLGLRLIYFSYDVKMKEKGDIPEGYSVSREKKERFSLILESASTNQTSMYLCASSPGLAGLSTDTQYFGPGTRLTVL.

This clonotype occurred a few times. J is TRBJ1-1 and V is TRBV6-1; 9 bases match TRBD1. Germline V CDR1 and CDR2: MNHNS, SASEGT. Losses at the gene ends were 5 bases for V and 8 bases for J; bases not matched to a gene: 3. The CDR3 is 12 residues long. The CDR3: CASSLGTGEAFF. CDR3 nucleotides: TGTGCCAGCAGTCTCGGGACAGGGGAAGCTTTCTTT.

This clonotype showed up many times. This rearrangement joins TRBV6-5 to TRBJ2-2; the D is unclear. Per the germline V gene, CDR1 is MNHEY and CDR2 is SVGAGI. V was cut by 5 bases and J by 0 bases, with 13 bases left in between. The CDR3 is 16 residues long. The CDR3 protein is CASSVLRVANTGELFF. The CDR3 DNA reads TGTGCCAGCAGTGTACTCAGAGTCGCGAACACCGGGGAGCTGTTTTTT.

In this sample, this clonotype turned up once. V gene TRBV28 combines with J gene TRBJ2-7; the D call may be TRBD1 or TRBD2 (5 bases each). Germline-derived CDR1 and CDR2 are MDHEN and SYDVKM. V was shortened by 3 bases and J by 5 bases, with 14 bases between the two germline ends. This CDR3 is built from 14 residues. Here the CDR3 reads CASSLGRENDEQYF. The CDR3 DNA sequence: TGTGCCAGCAGTTTGGGCAGGGAGAACGACGAGCAGTACTTC.

This chain joins TRBV30 and TRBJ2-7; 9 bases line up with TRBD2. There are 13 residues in the CDR3. From germline, CDR1 is GTSNPN and CDR2 SVGIG (reference sequence). V dropped 2 bases and J dropped 3; count of bases not matched to a gene: 2. The CDR3 DNA sequence: TGTGCCTGGAGTAGTAGCGGGGGCTACGAGCAGTACTTC. Its protein is CAWSSSGGYEQYF.

The table lists this clonotype with many counts. V gene TRBV28 combines with J gene TRBJ2-5, with a weak D call TRBD2 (5 bases). V was trimmed by 4 bases and J by 5 bases, leaving 20 bases between them. CDR3 length: 16 residues. Germline V gene data show CDR1 as MDHEN and CDR2 as SYDVKM. Here the CDR3 reads CASSSIAHNTGETQYF. The CDR3 region has the DNA TGTGCCAGCAGTTCCATAGCGCATAACACCGGGGAGACCCAGTACTTC.

This clonotype was recorded at least ten times. The chain has TRBV30 and TRBJ2-2; D is unclear. Germline assignment: CDR1 GTSNPN and CDR2 SVGIG (reference sequence). V dropped 0 bases and J dropped 3 bases, with 8 bases sitting between them. The CDR3 has 14 amino acids. CDR3 in DNA: TGTGCCTGGAGTGTGCCCGGGCACACCGGGGAGCTGTTTTTT. Its translation: CAWSVPGHTGELFF.

The rearrangement links TRBV7-9 to TRBJ2-7; 8 bases map to TRBD1. The CDR3 has 14 amino acids. Per germline, CDR1 SEHNR and CDR2 FQNEAQ (reference sequence). V shed 6 bases, J shed 6 bases, and the junction held 10 bases outside the gene matches. CDR3 nucleotide sequence: TGTGCCAGCAGTTCCCAGGGGGCCCCCCTCGAGCAGTACTTC. Translated: CASSSQGAPLEQYF. The entire variable domain, with the rest obtained from reference TRBV7-9 and TRBJ2-7, is as follows: DTGVSQNPRHKITKRGQNVTFRCDPISEHNRLYWYRQTLGQGPEFLTYFQNEAQLEKSRLLSDRFSAERPKGSFSTLEIQRTEQGDSAMYLCASSSQGAPLEQYFGPGTRLTVT.

This clonotype was seen a handful of times. V is TRBV28 and J is TRBJ1-5, with 7 bases matching TRBD1. V was pared by 4 bases and J by 5 bases, with 11 bases of the junction left unmatched. This CDR3 contains 16 residues. CDR1 is MDHEN, CDR2 SYDVKM, per germline. DNA of the CDR3: TGTGCCAGCAGTTCCATATACAGGGGAAAGTATCAGCCCCAGCATTTT. It codes for CASSSIYRGKYQPQHF.

The sample holds many counts of this clonotype. This chain connects TRBV6-5 to TRBJ2-2, with 7 bases fitting TRBD1. V shed 0 bases and J 6 bases; nucleotides not matched to a gene: 10. Germline-derived CDR1 and CDR2 are MNHEY and SVGAGI. This CDR3 contains 17 residues. This chain's CDR3 is CASSYSRDRVMAGELFF. The DNA of the CDR3 is TGTGCCAGCAGTTACTCGAGAGACAGGGTGATGGCCGGGGAGCTGTTTTTT.

This clonotype was recorded at least ten times. The chain is built from TRBV20-1 and TRBJ1-1; 9 nucleotides match TRBD1. The J segment lost 3 bases and the V segment lost 5 bases, leaving 13 bases of the junction unmatched. CDR1 is DFQATT, CDR2 SNEGSKA, per germline (reference sequence). This CDR3 has 16 residues. The DNA of the CDR3 is TGCAGTGCTTCCCGGGACAGGGATCCCAGGGACACTGAAGCTTTCTTT. It is translated as CSASRDRDPRDTEAFF.

The V gene is TRBV6-2 or TRBV6-3, the J gene TRBJ1-1, with 9 bases aligning to TRBD1. This CDR3 has 16 residues. With 2 bases clipped from V and 2 bases from J, the junction kept 6 bases outside the gene matches. The germline V gene encodes CDR1 MNHEY and CDR2 SVGEGT. In nucleotides, the CDR3 is TGTGCCAGCAGTTACGGGACAGGGAGGGGCAACACTGAAGCTTTCTTT. It specifies CASSYGTGRGNTEAFF.

The chain uses TRBV6-1 and TRBJ2-7; possible D gene TRBD2, 5 bases. With 7 bases removed from V and 2 bases from J, the gap between germline ends came to 15 bases. Germline CDR1 is MNHNS and CDR2 is SASEGT. The CDR3 contains 14 residues. CDR3 amino acids: CASKQAYGTYEQYF. In DNA form, the CDR3 reads TGTGCCAGCAAGCAGGCCTACGGGACCTACGAGCAGTACTTC.

The J gene is TRBJ1-1, the V gene TRBV6-5; D gene unclear. The germline CDR1 and CDR2 sequences are MNHEY and SVGAGI. Trimming took off 2 bases at V and 1 base at J, with 11 bases between the two ends. CDR3 length: 15 residues. DNA of the CDR3: TGTGCCAGCAGTTACGATGCGAGCGGGAACACTGAAGCTTTCTTT. Amino acid sequence: CASSYDASGNTEAFF.

J is TRBJ2-5 and V is TRBV24-1; possibly TRBD1 for D (6 bases). CDR3 length equals 14 residues. V was pared by 3 bases and J by 3 bases, with 10 bases between. The germline V gene has CDR1 KGHDR and CDR2 SFDVKD. The CDR3 DNA is TGTGCCACCAGTGATATGGACAGAGAAGAGACCCAGTACTTC. This translates into CATSDMDREETQYF.

The chain employs TRBV6-1 and TRBJ2-7; D possibly corresponds to TRBD1 (6 bases). The V gene lost 3 bases and the J gene lost 3 bases, with 9 bases spanning the gap. This CDR3 has 13 amino acids. In germline, CDR1 is MNHNS, CDR2 SASEGT. The DNA for the CDR3 is TGTGCCAGCAGTGAGACGACAGGCTACGAGCAGTACTTC. This sequence encodes CASSETTGYEQYF.

This clonotype was detected only a few times. The J gene is TRBJ2-5, the V gene TRBV6-5, with 11 bases identical to TRBD1. V shed 6 bases, J shed 4 bases, and the junction held 4 bases outside the gene matches. The germline CDR1 and CDR2 sequences are MNHEY and SVGAGI. The CDR3 extends over 14 amino acids. Here the CDR3 reads CASSGQGARETQYF. The CDR3 DNA reads as TGTGCCAGCAGCGGACAGGGGGCGAGAGAGACCCAGTACTTC.

This chain uses TRBV30 with TRBJ2-5; no definite D call. Trimming took off 0 bases at V and 4 bases at J, with 12 bases between the two ends. This CDR3 has 14 amino acids. CDR1 GTSNPN and CDR2 SVGIG come from the germline V gene (reference sequence). The DNA of the CDR3 is TGTGCCTGGAGTGTTTGGGTGGGTGGAGAGACCCAGTACTTC. This codes for CAWSVWVGGETQYF.

This clonotype was picked up many times. The V gene is TRBV12-3 or TRBV12-4, the J gene TRBJ1-5, with TRBD1 identical over 8 bases. The CDR3 loop spans 13 amino acids. Trimming removed 4 bases from V and 7 bases from J; junction bases left unmatched: 3. CDR3 residues: CASSSGGRQPQHF. In DNA, the CDR3 is TGTGCCAGCAGTTCAGGGGGCAGGCAGCCCCAGCATTTT.

This clonotype has ten or more counts. The chain employs TRBV10-2 and TRBJ1-2; tentatively, D is TRBD1 (5 bases). V lost 2 bases to trimming and J lost 0 bases, with 7 bases between them. The CDR3 sequence is 14 residues long. Germline assignment: CDR1 WSHSY and CDR2 SAAADI. DNA of the CDR3: TGCGCCAGCAGTGAGCAGACAGCTAACTATGGCTACACCTTC. This translates into CASSEQTANYGYTF.

V usage is TRBV7-6 and J usage is TRBJ1-2, with TRBD1 as a possible D gene (6 bases). The germline V gene has CDR1 SGHVS and CDR2 FNYEAQ. The CDR3 has 14 residues. The germline V and J ends were trimmed by 2 bases and 3 bases, with 10 bases remaining between them. The DNA for the CDR3 is TGTGCCAGCAGCTTACTCGGGGGCGACTATGGCTACACCTTC. Translated, it gives CASSLLGGDYGYTF.

Many counts were recorded for this clonotype. CDR3 DNA: TGTGCCAGCAGCTCTTTTTCCGTCCAGGGGGTTGAGTACGAGCAGTACTTC. Translation gives CASSSFSVQGVEYEQYF. The chain carries TRBV11-2 and TRBJ2-7; TRBD1 agrees at 7 bases. The CDR3 is 17 residues long. J was trimmed by 4 bases and V by 4 bases; bases with no gene match: 16. Germline V gene data show CDR1 as SGHAT and CDR2 as FQNNGV. The full variable domain, in which reference TRBV11-2 and TRBJ2-7 provide the parts outside the CDR3, is EAGVAQSPRYKIIEKRQSVAFWCNPISGHATLYWYQQILGQGPKLLIQFQNNGVVDDSQLPKDRFSAERLKGVDSTLKIQPAKLEDSAVYLCASSSFSVQGVEYEQYFGPGTRLTVT.

There are many counts of this clonotype. This chain uses TRBV20-1 with TRBJ1-2; D is possibly TRBD1 (5 bases). This CDR3 comprises 14 residues. V gave up 0 bases and J gave up 8 bases, with 16 bases separating them. CDR1 is DFQATT, CDR2 SNEGSKA, per germline (reference sequence). CDR3 sequence (DNA): TGCAGTGCTAGAGATCTCACAGGTCATTGGGGCTACACCTTC. Translation: CSARDLTGHWGYTF.

This rearrangement joins TRBV6-1 to TRBJ2-7; 7 positions agree with TRBD2. From germline, CDR1 is MNHNS and CDR2 SASEGT. V gave up 7 bases and J gave up 5 bases; unmatched junction bases: 5. This CDR3 is built from 12 residues. DNA for the CDR3: TGTGCCAGCACCGAGGGAGGGAACGAGCAGTACTTC. As protein: CASTEGGNEQYF.